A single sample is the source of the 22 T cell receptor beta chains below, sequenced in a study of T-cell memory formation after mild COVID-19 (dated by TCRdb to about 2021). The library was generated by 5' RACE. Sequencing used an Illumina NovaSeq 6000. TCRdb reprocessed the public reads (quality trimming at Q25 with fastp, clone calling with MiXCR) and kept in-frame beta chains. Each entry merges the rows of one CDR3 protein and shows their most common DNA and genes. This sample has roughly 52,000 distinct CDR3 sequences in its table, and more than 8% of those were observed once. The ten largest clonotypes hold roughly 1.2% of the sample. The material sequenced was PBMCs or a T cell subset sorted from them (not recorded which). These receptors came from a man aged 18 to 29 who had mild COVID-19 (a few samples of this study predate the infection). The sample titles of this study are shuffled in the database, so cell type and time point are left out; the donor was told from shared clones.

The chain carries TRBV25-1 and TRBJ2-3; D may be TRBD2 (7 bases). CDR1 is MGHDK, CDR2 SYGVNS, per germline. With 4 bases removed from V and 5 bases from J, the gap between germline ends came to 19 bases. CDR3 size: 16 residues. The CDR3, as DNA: TGTGCCAGCAGTGCCCATGTAGGGGGGGGGCAAGATACGCAGTATTTT. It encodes CASSAHVGGGQDTQYF.

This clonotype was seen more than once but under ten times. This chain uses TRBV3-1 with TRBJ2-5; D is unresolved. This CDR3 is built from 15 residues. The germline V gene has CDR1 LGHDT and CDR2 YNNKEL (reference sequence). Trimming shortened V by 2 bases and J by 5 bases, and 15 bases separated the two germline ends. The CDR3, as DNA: TGTGCCAGCAGCCAACGTAGTAGCTTCCCTGAGACCCAGTACTTC. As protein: CASSQRSSFPETQYF.

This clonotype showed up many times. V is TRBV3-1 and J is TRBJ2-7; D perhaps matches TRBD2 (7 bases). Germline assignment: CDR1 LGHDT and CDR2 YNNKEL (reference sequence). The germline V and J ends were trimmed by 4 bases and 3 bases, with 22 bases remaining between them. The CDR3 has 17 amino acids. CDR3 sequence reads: CASSPEIGKGGYYEQYF. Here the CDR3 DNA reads TGTGCCAGCAGCCCCGAGATCGGAAAGGGGGGGTACTACGAGCAGTACTTC.

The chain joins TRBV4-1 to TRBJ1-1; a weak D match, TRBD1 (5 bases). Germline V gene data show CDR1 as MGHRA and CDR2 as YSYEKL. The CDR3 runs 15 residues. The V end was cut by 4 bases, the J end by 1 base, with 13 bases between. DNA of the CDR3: TGCGCCAGCAGCCCTACGGGGGTAGGGAACACTGAAGCTTTCTTT. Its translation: CASSPTGVGNTEAFF.

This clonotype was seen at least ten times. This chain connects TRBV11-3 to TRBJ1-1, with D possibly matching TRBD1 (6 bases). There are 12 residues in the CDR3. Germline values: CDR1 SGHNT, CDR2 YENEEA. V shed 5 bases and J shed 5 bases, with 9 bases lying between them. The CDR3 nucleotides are TGTGCCAGCAGCCCGGGGGCTACTGAAGCTTTCTTT. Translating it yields CASSPGATEAFF.

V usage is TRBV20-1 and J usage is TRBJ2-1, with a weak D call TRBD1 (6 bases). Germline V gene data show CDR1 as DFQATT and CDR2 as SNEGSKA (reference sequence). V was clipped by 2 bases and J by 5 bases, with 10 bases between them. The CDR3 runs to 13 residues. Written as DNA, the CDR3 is TGCAGTGCTAGAAGGGACATCAACAATGAGCAGTTCTTC. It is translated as CSARRDINNEQFF.

The CDR3 loop is CSGLRGPTQHF. The DNA for the CDR3 is TGCAGCGGCCTTCGAGGGCCGACCCAGCATTTT. The V and J genes are TRBV29-1 and TRBJ1-5; the D is unclear. With 7 bases removed from V and 11 bases from J, the gap between germline ends came to 15 bases. This CDR3 has 11 amino acids. Looked up from germline, CDR1 is SQVTM and CDR2 is ANQGSEA. Using reference TRBV29-1 and TRBJ1-5 for the parts outside the CDR3, the full variable domain is SAVISQKPSRDICQRGTSLTIQCQVDSQVTMMFWYRQQPGQSLTLIATANQGSEATYESGFVIDKFPISRPNLTFSTLTVSNMSPEDSSIYLCSGLRGPTQHFGDGTRLSIL.

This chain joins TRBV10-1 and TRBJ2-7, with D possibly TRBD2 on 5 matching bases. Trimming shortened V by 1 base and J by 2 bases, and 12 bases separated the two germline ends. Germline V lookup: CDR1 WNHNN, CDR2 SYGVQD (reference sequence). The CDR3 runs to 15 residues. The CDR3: CASSEFGRAPYEQYF. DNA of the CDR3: TGCGCCAGCAGTGAGTTTGGGAGAGCCCCCTACGAGCAGTACTTC.

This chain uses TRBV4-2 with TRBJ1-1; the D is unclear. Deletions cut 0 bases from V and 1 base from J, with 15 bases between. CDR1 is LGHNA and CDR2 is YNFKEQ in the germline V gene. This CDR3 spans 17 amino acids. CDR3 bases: TGTGCCAGCAGCCAAGACCCTAGTAGAGAGAGGAACACTGAAGCTTTCTTT. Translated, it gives CASSQDPSRERNTEAFF.

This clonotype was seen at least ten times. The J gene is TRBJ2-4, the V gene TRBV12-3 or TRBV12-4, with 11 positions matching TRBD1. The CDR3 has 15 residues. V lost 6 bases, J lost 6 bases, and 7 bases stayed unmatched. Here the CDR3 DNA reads TGTGCCAGCAGATTGATGGGGACAGGGGGAAACATTCAGTACTTC. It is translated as CASRLMGTGGNIQYF.

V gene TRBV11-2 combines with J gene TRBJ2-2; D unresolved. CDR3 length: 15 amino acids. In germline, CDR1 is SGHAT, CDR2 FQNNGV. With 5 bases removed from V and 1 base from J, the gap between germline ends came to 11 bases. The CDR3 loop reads CASSHRTENTGELFF. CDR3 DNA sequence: TGTGCCAGCAGCCACCGGACCGAGAACACCGGGGAGCTGTTTTTT.

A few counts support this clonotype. CDR3 loop: CASSLVPGSTDTQYF. CDR3 bases: TGCGCCAGCAGCTTGGTTCCGGGTAGCACAGATACGCAGTATTTT. This chain links TRBV5-1 with TRBJ2-3; D call uncertain. Trimming shortened V by 0 bases and J by 0 bases, and 8 bases separated the two germline ends. The CDR3 has 15 amino acids. In germline, CDR1 is SGHRS, CDR2 YFSETQ.

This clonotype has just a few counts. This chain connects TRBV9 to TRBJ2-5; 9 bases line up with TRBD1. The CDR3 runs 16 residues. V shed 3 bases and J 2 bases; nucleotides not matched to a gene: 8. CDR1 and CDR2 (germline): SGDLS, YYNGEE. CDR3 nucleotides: TGTGCCAGCAGCGGCCGGGGGACAGGGATTCAAGAGACCCAGTACTTC. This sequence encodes CASSGRGTGIQETQYF.

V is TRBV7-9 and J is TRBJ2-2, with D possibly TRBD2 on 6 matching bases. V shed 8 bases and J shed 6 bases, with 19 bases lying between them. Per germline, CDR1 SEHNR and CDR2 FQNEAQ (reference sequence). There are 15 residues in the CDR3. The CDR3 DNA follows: TGTGCCAGCCGCCCCACGGGCGGGGAGGCCGGGGAGCTGTTTTTT. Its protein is CASRPTGGEAGELFF. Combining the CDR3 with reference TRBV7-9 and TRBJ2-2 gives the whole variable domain DTGVSQNPRHKITKRGQNVTFRCDPISEHNRLYWYRQTLGQGPEFLTYFQNEAQLEKSRLLSDRFSAERPKGSFSTLEIQRTEQGDSAMYLCASRPTGGEAGELFFGEGSRLTVL.

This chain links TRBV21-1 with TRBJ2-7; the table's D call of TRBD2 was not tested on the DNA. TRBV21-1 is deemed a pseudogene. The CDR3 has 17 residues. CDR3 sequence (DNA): TGTGCCAGCAGCAAAGCGCTTTCGTGCATAGGGCATTACGAGCAGTACGTC. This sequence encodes CASSKALSCIGHYEQYV.

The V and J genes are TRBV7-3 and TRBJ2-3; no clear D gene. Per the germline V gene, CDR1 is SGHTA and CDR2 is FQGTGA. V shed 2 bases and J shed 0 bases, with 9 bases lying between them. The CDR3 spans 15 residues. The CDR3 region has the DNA TGTGCCAGCAGCTTAGGCGTAACTAGCACAGATACGCAGTATTTT. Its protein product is CASSLGVTSTDTQYF.

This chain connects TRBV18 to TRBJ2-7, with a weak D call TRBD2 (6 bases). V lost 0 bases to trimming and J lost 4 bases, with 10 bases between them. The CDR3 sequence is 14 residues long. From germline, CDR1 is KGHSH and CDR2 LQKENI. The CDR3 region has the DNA TGTGCCAGCTCACCACCGGCGGCGGGGTACGAGCAGTACTTC. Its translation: CASSPPAAGYEQYF.

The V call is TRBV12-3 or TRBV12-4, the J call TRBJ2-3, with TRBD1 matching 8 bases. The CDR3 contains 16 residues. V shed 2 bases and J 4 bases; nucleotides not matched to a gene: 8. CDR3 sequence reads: CASSLWGAGGADTQYF. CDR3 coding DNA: TGTGCCAGCAGTTTATGGGGTGCAGGGGGCGCAGATACGCAGTATTTT.

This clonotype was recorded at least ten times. CDR3 bases: TGTGCCAGCAGTTACCCTAGCGGGACCGTAGCAGATACGCAGTATTTT. Its translation: CASSYPSGTVADTQYF. The chain employs TRBV6-2 or TRBV6-3 and TRBJ2-3, with TRBD2 identical over 9 bases. V was pared by 2 bases and J by 4 bases, with 7 bases of the junction left unmatched. This CDR3 spans 16 amino acids. CDR1 is MNHEY and CDR2 is SVGEGT in the germline V gene.

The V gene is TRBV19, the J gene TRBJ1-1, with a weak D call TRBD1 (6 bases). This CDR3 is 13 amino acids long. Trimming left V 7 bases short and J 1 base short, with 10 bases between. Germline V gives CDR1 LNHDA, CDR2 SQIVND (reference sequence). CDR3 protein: CASTTGANTEAFF. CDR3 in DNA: TGTGCCAGTACCACGGGGGCGAACACTGAAGCTTTCTTT. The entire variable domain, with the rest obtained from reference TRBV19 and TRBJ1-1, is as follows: DGGITQSPKYLFRKEGQNVTLSCEQNLNHDAMYWYRQDPGQGLRLIYYSQIVNDFQKGDIAEGYSVSREKKESFPLTVTSAQKNPTAFYLCASTTGANTEAFFGQGTRLTVV.

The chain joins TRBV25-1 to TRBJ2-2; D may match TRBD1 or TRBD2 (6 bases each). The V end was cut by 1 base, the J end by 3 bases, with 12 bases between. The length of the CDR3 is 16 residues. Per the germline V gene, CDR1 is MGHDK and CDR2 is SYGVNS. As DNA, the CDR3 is TGTGCCAGCAGTGAATCCGGGGGCGCGGACACCGGGGAGCTGTTTTTT. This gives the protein CASSESGGADTGELFF.

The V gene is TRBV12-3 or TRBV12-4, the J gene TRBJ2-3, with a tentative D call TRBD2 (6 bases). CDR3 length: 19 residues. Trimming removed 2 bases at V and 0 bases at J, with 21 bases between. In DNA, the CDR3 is TGTGCCAGCAGTTTATATAGTAGTGGGGGGACCCAGAGCACAGATACGCAGTATTTT. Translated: CASSLYSSGGTQSTDTQYF.